Here is one T cell receptor beta chain with its context. As originally analysed: Scientists estimated how many nucleated cells there were by amplifying reference gene primers. Produced via immunoSEQ multiplex PCR; TCRdb's table is partial and in-frame only. Clonal size and the V and J genes are those of that table, whereas D and trimming came from the DNA. This sample has around 100,000 clones; 81% occur once, and the top ten carry 4% to 5.5%. Seattle's enrolled individuals joined amid active infection and were then monitored longitudinally. This record belongs to a study of blood T cell repertoires in COVID-19. About the research overall: COVID-19 samples collected from the United States, Italy and Spain covered acute and convalescent phases. The analysed material was cDNA or gDNA that came from T cells, B-cell-depleted T cells, or PBMCs.

V shed 3 bases and J shed 2 bases, with 8 bases lying between them. The CDR3 loop spans 13 amino acids. Germline assignment: CDR1 SGHRS and CDR2 YFSETQ. The TCR sequence derives from a man older than 75 with COVID-19, enrolled during active disease. The sample was peripheral blood. The chain links TRBV5-1 to TRBJ1-1; D gene uncertain. The CDR3 nucleotides are TGCGCCAGCAGCTCAACGGTAAACACTGAAGCTTTCTTT. Encoded protein: CASSSTVNTEAFF.